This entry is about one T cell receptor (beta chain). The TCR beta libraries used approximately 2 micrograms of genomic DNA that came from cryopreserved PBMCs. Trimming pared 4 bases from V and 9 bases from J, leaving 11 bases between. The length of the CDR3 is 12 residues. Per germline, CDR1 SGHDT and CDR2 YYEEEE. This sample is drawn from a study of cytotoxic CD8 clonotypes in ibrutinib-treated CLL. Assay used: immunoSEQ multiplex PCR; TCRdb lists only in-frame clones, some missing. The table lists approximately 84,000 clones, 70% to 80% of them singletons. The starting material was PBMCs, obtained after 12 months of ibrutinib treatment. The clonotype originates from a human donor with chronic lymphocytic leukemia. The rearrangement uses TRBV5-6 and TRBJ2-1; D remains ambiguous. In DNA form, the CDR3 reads TGTGCCAGCAGCGAGACCGGTGGTGAGCAGTTCTTC. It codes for CASSETGGEQFF.